The rows below give T cell receptor beta chains drawn from one sample of a study of blood T cell repertoires in COVID-19. Here immunoSEQ multiplex PCR was the method, and the copy in TCRdb shows in-frame clones only, minus some. The sample includes just over 95,000 clones, 82% of them seen just once. Sequenced input: peripheral blood. Receptors were obtained from a man at least 80 years old with acute or convalescent COVID-19. The CDR3 runs from the conserved cysteine through the conserved F or W. D genes are given only for firm matches. Not all rows give a size; the values are once, few, many and, for expanded clones, a class.

J,D,V,size,DNA,CDR3
TRBJ1-3,TRBD1,TRBV9,NA,TGTGCCAGCAGAAAAGGGGACAGCCCCTCTGGAAACACCATATATTTT,CASRKGDSPSGNTIYF
TRBJ1-2,NA,TRBV20-1,NA,TGCAGTGCTCCACAGGGCGGAGGCTACACCTTC,CSAPQGGGYTF
TRBJ1-2,NA,TRBV20-1,NA,TGCAGTGCTTCGGGAGGCTACACCTTC,CSASGGYTF
TRBJ2-2,TRBD1,TRBV6-6,NA,TGTGCCAGCAAGGGGGACAGGTGGGGGCCCGGGGAGCTGTTTTTT,CASKGDRWGPGELFF
TRBJ1-5,NA,TRBV28,NA,TGTGCCAGCTTTTCTGGCACATATCAGCCCCAGCATTTT,CASFSGTYQPQHF
TRBJ1-4,NA,TRBV7-9,NA,TGTGCCAGCCAGCGGGGGGACGAAAAACTGTTTTTT,CASQRGDEKLFF
TRBJ2-2,NA,TRBV5-1,NA,TGCGCCAGCGACCTAGCGACCACCGGGGAGCTGTTTTTT,CASDLATTGELFF
TRBJ2-6,NA,TRBV5-3,once,TGTGCCAGAAGCTCCGAGACAGGCCGAAAATCTGGGGCCAACGTCCTGACTTTC,CARSSETGRKSGANVLTF
TRBJ1-2,NA,TRBV5-8,few,TGTGCCAGCAGGGACACTTCGTATGGCTACACCTTC,CASRDTSYGYTF
TRBJ1-4,NA,TRBV10-2,NA,TGCGCCAGCAGTGCTACAGGGACCCCTAATGAAAAACTGTTTTTT,CASSATGTPNEKLFF
TRBJ1-5,TRBD1,TRBV7-8,NA,TGTGCCAGCAGCACCCGCCGGGACAGGGAAGGTAAAAGCAATCAGCCCCAGCATTTT,CASSTRRDREGKSNQPQHF
TRBJ2-3,NA,TRBV2,NA,TGTGCCAGCAAACTAGGCACAGATACGCAGTATTTT,CASKLGTDTQYF
TRBJ2-7,NA,TRBV2,NA,TGTGCCAGCAACCAGGACTACTCCTACGAGCAGTACTTC,CASNQDYSYEQYF
TRBJ2-1,TRBD1,TRBV18,many,TGTGCCAGCTCGTCGAAGGGGGCTGACAATGAGCAGTTCTTC,CASSSKGADNEQFF
TRBJ2-1,NA,TRBV4-3,NA,TGCGCCAGCAGCCAAGGTACATACAACGAGCAGTTCTTC,CASSQGTYNEQFF
TRBJ1-4,TRBD1,TRBV30,NA,TGTGCCTGGATTCCCGCCGAGGACAGGGGGCTACCCAGTGAAAAACTGTTTTTT,CAWIPAEDRGLPSEKLFF
TRBJ1-6,NA,TRBV5-5,few,TGTGCCAGCAGCCGTACTTGGGGGGATTCACCCCTCCACTTT,CASSRTWGDSPLHF
TRBJ1-2,NA,TRBV6-6,few,TGTGCCAGCAGTTACGTAGGGGCTAACTATGGCTACACCTTC,CASSYVGANYGYTF
TRBJ2-5,NA,TRBV18,NA,TGTGCCAGCTCACCGCAGCCCGAGGCCCAGTACTTC,CASSPQPEAQYF
TRBJ2-5,NA,TRBV5-1,NA,TGCGCCAGCAGCTCTTTACAAGAGACCCAGTACTTC,CASSSLQETQYF
TRBJ2-7,NA,TRBV6-5,NA,TGTGCCAGCAGTTACGGGAGCCCCCGCACCCTATACGAGCAGTACTTC,CASSYGSPRTLYEQYF
TRBJ1-5,TRBD1,TRBV27,NA,TGTGCCAGCAGACCGGACAGGACTAGCAATCAGCCCCAGCATTTT,CASRPDRTSNQPQHF
TRBJ1-5,TRBD1,TRBV28,few,TGTGCCAGCAGACCGACAGGGGAGGATCCCCAGCATTTT,CASRPTGEDPQHF
TRBJ1-1,NA,TRBV30,NA,TGTGCCTGGAGTGTTTCAGTCATGAACACTGAAGCTTTCTTT,CAWSVSVMNTEAFF